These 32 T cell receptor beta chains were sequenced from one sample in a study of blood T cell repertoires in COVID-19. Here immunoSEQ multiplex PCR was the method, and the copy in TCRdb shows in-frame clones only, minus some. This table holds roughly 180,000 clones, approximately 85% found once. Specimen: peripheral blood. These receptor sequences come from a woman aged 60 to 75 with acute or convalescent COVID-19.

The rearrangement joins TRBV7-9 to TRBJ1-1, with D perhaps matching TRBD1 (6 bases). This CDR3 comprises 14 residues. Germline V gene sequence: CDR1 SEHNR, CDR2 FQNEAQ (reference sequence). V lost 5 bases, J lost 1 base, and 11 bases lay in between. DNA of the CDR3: TGTGCCAGCAGCGCCATACAGGGGAACACTGAAGCTTTCTTT. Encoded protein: CASSAIQGNTEAFF.

CDR3 in amino acids: CASSKGLNTQYF. The CDR3 DNA is TGTGCCAGTAGTAAGGGGCTCAATACGCAGTATTTT. The chain joins TRBV19 to TRBJ2-3, with a possible D match to TRBD1 (5 bases). CDR3 size: 12 residues. V was shortened by 4 bases and J by 7 bases, with 9 bases between the two germline ends. Germline-derived CDR1 and CDR2 are LNHDA and SQIVND (reference sequence).

CDR3 loop: CASSLDRVSKEAFF. CDR3 DNA sequence: TGTGCCAGCAGTTTGGACAGGGTTTCAAAGGAAGCTTTCTTT. This chain connects TRBV27 to TRBJ1-1, with TRBD1 matching 8 bases. The CDR3 sequence is 14 residues long. Trimming cost V 3 bases and J 8 bases; bases outside gene matches: 8. Germline V gene sequence: CDR1 MNHEY, CDR2 SMNVEV (reference sequence).

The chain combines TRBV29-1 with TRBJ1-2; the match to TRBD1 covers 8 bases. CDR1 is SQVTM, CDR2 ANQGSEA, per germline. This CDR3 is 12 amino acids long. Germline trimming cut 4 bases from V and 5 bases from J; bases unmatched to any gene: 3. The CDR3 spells CSVAGGGYGYTF. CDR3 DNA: TGCAGCGTTGCAGGGGGCGGGTATGGCTACACCTTC.

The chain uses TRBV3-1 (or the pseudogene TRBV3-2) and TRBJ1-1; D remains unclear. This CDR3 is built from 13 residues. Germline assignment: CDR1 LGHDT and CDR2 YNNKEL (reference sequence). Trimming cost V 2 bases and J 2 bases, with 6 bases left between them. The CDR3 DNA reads TGTGCCAGCAGCCAATCAGGTAACACTGAAGCTTTCTTT. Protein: CASSQSGNTEAFF.

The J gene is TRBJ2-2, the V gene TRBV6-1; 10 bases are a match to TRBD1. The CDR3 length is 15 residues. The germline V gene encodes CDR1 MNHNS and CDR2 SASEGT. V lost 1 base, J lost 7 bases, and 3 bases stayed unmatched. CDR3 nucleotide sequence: TGTGCCAGCAGTGAAGTCGGGACAGGGGTCGGGGAGCTGTTTTTT. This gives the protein CASSEVGTGVGELFF.

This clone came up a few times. In DNA, the CDR3 is TGTGCCAGCAGGGGGGACATGGGAAAGGGTGAAAAACTGTTTTTT. Amino acid sequence: CASRGDMGKGEKLFF. The chain couples TRBV6-5 to TRBJ1-4; TRBD1 is a possible D gene (6 bases). The germline V gene encodes CDR1 MNHEY and CDR2 SVGAGI. Deletions cut 6 bases from V and 7 bases from J, with 18 bases between. The CDR3 length is 15 residues.

In DNA form, the CDR3 reads TGTGCCAGCAGCTTAGATGTACTCAGGATCGGCTACACCTTC. Translated, it gives CASSLDVLRIGYTF. The chain couples TRBV7-9 to TRBJ1-2; no definite D call. Germline V gene sequence: CDR1 SEHNR, CDR2 FQNEAQ (reference sequence). This CDR3 comprises 14 residues. V lost 1 base to trimming and J lost 8 bases, with 14 bases between them. Full variable domain (remainder filled in from reference TRBV7-9 and TRBJ1-2): DTGVSQNPRHKITKRGQNVTFRCDPISEHNRLYWYRQTLGQGPEFLTYFQNEAQLEKSRLLSDRFSAERPKGSFSTLEIQRTEQGDSAMYLCASSLDVLRIGYTFGSGTRLTVV.

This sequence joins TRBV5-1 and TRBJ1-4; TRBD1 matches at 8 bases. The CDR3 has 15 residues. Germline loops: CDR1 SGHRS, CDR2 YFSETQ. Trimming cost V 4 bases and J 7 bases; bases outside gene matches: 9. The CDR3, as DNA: TGCGCCAGCAGCACCCAGGGGGCGATGAGTGAAAAACTGTTTTTT. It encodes CASSTQGAMSEKLFF. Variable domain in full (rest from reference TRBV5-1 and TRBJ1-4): KAGVTQTPRYLIKTRGQQVTLSCSPISGHRSVSWYQQTPGQGLQFLFEYFSETQRNKGNFPGRFSGRQFSNSRSEMNVSTLELGDSALYLCASSTQGAMSEKLFFGSGTQLSVL.

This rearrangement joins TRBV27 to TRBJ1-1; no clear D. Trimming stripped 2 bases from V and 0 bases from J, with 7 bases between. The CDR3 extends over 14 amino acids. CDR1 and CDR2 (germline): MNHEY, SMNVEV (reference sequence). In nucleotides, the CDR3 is TGTGCCAGCAGTTTACTAGCGATGAACACTGAAGCTTTCTTT. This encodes CASSLLAMNTEAFF.

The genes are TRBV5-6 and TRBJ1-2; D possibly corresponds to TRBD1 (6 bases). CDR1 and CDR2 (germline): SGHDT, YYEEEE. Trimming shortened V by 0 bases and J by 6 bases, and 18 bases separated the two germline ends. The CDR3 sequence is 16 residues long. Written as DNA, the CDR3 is TGTGCCAGCAGCTTGGCCCTACAGGGTACTGTGAATGGCTACACCTTC. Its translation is CASSLALQGTVNGYTF.

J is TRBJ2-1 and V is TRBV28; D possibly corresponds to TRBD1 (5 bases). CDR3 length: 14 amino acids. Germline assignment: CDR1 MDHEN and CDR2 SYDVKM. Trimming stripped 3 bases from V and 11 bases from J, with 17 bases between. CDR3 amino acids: CASSLNTGPNKQFF. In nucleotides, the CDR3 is TGTGCCAGCAGTTTGAATACAGGTCCAAACAAGCAGTTCTTC.

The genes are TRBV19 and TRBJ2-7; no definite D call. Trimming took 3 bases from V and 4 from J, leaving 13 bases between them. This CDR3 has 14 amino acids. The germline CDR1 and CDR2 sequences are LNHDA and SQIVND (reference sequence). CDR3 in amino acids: CASSMVTPGYEQYF. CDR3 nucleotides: TGTGCCAGTAGTATGGTCACCCCCGGTTACGAGCAGTACTTC.

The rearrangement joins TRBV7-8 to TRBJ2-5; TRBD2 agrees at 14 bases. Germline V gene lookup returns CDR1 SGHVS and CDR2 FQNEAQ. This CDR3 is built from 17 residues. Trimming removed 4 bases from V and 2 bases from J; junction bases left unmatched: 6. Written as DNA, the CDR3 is TGTGCCAGCAGCTCCCGGACTAGCGGGAGGTTTCAAGAGACCCAGTACTTC. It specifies CASSSRTSGRFQETQYF.

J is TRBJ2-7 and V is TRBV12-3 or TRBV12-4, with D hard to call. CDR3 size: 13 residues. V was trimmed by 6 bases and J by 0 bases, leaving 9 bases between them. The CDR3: CASSGPGSYEQYF. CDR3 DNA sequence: TGTGCCAGCAGCGGTCCCGGCTCCTACGAGCAGTACTTC.

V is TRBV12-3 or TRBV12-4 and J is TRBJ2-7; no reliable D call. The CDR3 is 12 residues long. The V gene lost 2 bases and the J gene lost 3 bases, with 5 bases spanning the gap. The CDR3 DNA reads TGTGCCAGCAGTTTACACAACTACGAGCAGTACTTC. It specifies CASSLHNYEQYF.

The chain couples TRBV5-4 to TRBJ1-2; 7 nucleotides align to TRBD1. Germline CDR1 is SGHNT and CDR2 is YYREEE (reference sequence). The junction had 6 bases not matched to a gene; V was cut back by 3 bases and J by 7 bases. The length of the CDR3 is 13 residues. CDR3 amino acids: CASSSIGGVGYTF. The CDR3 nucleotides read TGTGCCAGCAGCTCAATAGGGGGCGTTGGCTACACCTTC.

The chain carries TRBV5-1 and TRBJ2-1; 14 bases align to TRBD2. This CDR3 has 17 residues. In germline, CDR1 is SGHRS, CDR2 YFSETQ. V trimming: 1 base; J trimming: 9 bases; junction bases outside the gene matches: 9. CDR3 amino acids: CASSLRLGLAGGVEQFF. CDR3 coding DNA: TGCGCCAGCAGCTTGAGGTTAGGACTAGCGGGAGGCGTTGAGCAGTTCTTC.

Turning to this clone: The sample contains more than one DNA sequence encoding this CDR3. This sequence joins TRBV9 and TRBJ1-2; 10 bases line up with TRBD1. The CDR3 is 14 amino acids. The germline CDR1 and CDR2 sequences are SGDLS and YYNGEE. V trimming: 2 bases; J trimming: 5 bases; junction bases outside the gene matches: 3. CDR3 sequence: CASSVGQGLYGYTF. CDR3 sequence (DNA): TGTGCCAGCAGCGTGGGACAGGGGTTATATGGCTACACCTTC.

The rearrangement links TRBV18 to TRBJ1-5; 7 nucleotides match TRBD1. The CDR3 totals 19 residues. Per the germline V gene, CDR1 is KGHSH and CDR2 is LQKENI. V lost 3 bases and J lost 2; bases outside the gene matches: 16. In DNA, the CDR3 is TGTGCCAGCTCACCTACTATGACGGACAGGCGGCAGGGCAATCAGCCCCAGCATTTT. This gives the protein CASSPTMTDRRQGNQPQHF. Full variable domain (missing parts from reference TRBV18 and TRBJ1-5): NAGVMQNPRHLVRRRGQEARLRCSPMKGHSHVYWYRQLPEEGLKFMVYLQKENIIDESGMPKERFSAEFPKEGPSILRIQQVVRGDSAAYFCASSPTMTDRRQGNQPQHFGDGTRLSIL.

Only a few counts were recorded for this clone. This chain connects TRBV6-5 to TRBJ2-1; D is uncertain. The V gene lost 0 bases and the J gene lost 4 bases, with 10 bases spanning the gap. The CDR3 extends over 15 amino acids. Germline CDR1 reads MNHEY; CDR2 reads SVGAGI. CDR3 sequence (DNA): TGTGCCAGCAGTTACTCCGTAGCACCTTACAATGAGCAGTTCTTC. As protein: CASSYSVAPYNEQFF.

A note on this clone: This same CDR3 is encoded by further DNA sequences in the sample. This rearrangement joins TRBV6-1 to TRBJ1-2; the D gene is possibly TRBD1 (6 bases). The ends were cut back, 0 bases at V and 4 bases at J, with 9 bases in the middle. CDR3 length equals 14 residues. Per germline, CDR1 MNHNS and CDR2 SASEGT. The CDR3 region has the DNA TGTGCCAGCAGTGAAGCTGGGGGCAGCTATGGCTACACCTTC. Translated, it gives CASSEAGGSYGYTF.

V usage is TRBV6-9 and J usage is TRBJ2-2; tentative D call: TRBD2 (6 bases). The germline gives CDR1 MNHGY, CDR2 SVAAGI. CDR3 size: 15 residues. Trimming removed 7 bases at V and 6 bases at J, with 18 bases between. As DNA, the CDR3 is TGTGCCAGCATATCGGGAGCGGGTAGGTCCGGGGAGCTGTTTTTT. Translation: CASISGAGRSGELFF.

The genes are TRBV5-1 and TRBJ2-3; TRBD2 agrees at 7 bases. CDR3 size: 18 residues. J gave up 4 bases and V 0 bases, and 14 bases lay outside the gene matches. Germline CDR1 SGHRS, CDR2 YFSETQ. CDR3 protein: CASSLDGLVLIKSDTQYF. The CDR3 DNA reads TGCGCCAGCAGCTTGGACGGACTAGTCCTTATTAAATCAGATACGCAGTATTTT.

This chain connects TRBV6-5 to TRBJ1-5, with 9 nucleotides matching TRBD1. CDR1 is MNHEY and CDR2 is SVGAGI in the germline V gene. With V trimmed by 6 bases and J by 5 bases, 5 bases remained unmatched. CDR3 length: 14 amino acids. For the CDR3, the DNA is TGTGCCAGCAGCACAGGGGGCCGAGATCAGCCCCAGCATTTT. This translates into CASSTGGRDQPQHF.

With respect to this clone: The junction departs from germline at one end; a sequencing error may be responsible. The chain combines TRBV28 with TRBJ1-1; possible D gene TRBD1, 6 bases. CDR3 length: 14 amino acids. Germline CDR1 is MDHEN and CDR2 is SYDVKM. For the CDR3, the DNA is TGTGCCAGCAGTTTATCCCGGGGGGGCACTAAAGCTTTCTTT. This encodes CASSLSRGGTKAFF.

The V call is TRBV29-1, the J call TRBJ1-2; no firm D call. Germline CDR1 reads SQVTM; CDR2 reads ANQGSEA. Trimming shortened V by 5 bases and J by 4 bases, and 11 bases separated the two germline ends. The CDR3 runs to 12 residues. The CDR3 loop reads CSVSVPSYGYTF. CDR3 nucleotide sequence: TGCAGCGTTTCCGTGCCGAGCTATGGCTACACCTTC.

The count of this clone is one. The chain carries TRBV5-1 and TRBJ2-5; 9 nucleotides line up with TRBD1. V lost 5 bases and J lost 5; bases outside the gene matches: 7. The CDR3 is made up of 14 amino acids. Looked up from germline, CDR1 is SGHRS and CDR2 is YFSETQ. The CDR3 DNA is TGCGCCAGCAGAGGGGACAGGGCGGGGGAGACCCAGTACTTC. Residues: CASRGDRAGETQYF.

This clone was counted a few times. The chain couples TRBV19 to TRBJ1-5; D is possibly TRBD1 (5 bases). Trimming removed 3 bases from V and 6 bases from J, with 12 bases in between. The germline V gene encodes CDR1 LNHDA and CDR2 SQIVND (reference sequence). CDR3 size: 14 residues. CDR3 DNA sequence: TGTGCCAGTAGTATCAGCCAGGGTAGTCAGCCCCAGCATTTT. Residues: CASSISQGSQPQHF.

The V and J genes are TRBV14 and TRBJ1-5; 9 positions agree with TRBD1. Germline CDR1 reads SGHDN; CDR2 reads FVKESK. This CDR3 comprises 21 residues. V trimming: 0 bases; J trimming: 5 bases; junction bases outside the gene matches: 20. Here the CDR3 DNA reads TGTGCCAGCAGCCAAGATCGGCCCCCGGGACAGGGTAAGAGTATCTATCAGCCCCAGCATTTT. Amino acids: CASSQDRPPGQGKSIYQPQHF.

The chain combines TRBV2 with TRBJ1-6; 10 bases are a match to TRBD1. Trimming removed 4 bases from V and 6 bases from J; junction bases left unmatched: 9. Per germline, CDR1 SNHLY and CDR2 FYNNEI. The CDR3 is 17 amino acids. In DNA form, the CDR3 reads TGTGCCAGCAGTGTTGGCGGGACAGGGGTTCCTAATTCACCCCTCCACTTT. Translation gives CASSVGGTGVPNSPLHF. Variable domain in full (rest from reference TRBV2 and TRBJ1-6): EPEVTQTPSHQVTQMGQEVILRCVPISNHLYFYWYRQILGQKVEFLVSFYNNEISEKSEIFDDQFSVERPDGSNFTLKIRSTKLEDSAMYFCASSVGGTGVPNSPLHFGNGTRLTVT.

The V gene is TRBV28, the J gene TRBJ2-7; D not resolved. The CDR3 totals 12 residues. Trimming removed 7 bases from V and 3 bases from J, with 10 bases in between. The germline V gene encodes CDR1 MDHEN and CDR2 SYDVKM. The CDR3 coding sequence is TGTGCCAGCACCTACCGAAACTACGAGCAGTACTTC. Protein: CASTYRNYEQYF.